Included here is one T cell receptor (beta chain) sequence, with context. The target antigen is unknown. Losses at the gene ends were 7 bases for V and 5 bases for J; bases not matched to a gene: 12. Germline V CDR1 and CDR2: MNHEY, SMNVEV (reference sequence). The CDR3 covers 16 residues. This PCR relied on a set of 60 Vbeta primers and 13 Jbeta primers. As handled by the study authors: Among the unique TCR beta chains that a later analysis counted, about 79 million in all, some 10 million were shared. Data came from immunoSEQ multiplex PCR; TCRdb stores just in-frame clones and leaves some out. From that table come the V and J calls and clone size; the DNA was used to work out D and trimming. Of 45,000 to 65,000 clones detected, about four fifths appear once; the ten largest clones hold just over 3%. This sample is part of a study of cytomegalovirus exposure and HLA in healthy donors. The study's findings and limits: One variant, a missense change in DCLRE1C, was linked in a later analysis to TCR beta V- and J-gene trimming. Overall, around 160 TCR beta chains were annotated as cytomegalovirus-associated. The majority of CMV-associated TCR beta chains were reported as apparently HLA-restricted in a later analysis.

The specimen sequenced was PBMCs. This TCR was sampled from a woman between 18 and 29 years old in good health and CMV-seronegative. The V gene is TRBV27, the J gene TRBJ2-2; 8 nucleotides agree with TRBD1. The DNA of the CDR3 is TGTGCCAGCACCCGACAGGGGATAGCAAAAACCGGGGAGCTGTTTTTT. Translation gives CASTRQGIAKTGELFF.